Each of the 10 T cell receptor beta chains below was sequenced from the same sample in a study of T-cell reconstitution after alpha-beta-depleted transplantation in children. Unique molecular identifiers featured in how the TCRbeta library was prepared. MiXCR, run by TCRdb on the PCR reads, gives a single entry per CDR3 protein. The table records 350,000 to 400,000 distinct CDR3 sequences, roughly 20% of them present only once. The starting material was PBMCs from the stem cell graft donor, obtained from the stem cell graft. These TCRs come from a human donor who donated a stem cell graft to a child with acute myeloid leukemia.

The V and J genes are TRBV12-3 or TRBV12-4 and TRBJ2-3, with TRBD1 matching over 8 bases. CDR3 size: 15 residues. V lost 5 bases to trimming and J lost 5 bases; unmatched junction nucleotides: 9. The CDR3 DNA reads TGTGCCAGCAGTCCCCAGGGGGCGCGTGGAGATACGCAGTATTTT. This gives the protein CASSPQGARGDTQYF.

This clonotype was detected only a few times. Here the CDR3 reads CASSLGDVSSYEQYF. DNA of the CDR3: TGCGCCAGCAGCTTGGGGGACGTATCCTCCTACGAGCAGTACTTC. This chain links TRBV5-1 with TRBJ2-7, with D perhaps TRBD1 or TRBD2 (5 bases each). Trimming pared 0 bases from V and 0 bases from J, leaving 10 bases between. Germline assignment: CDR1 SGHRS and CDR2 YFSETQ. CDR3 size: 15 residues.

The chain uses TRBV7-3 and TRBJ1-3, with a possible D match to TRBD1 (6 bases). This CDR3 has 15 amino acids. Germline V lookup: CDR1 SGHTA, CDR2 FQGTGA. V was cut by 5 bases and J by 0 bases, with 11 bases left in between. CDR3 nucleotide sequence: TGTGCCAGCAGCAAGGACAGCAGCTCTGGAAACACCATATATTTT. Encoded protein: CASSKDSSSGNTIYF.

This clonotype was counted between two and nine times. The rearrangement joins TRBV5-6 to TRBJ2-3; the match to TRBD2 covers 11 bases. V dropped 4 bases and J dropped 4; count of bases not matched to a gene: 8. CDR3 length: 16 amino acids. CDR1 is SGHDT, CDR2 YYEEEE, per germline. CDR3 DNA: TGTGCCAGCAGCGCACTACTAGCGGGAGATGCAGATACGCAGTATTTT. This sequence encodes CASSALLAGDADTQYF.

This clonotype has only a few counts. This chain joins TRBV12-3 or TRBV12-4 and TRBJ2-2; the match to TRBD2 covers 7 bases. Germline trimming cut 8 bases from V and 0 bases from J; bases unmatched to any gene: 6. The CDR3 is 15 amino acids. The CDR3 protein is CASRSREANTGELFF. The DNA of the CDR3 is TGTGCCAGCCGTAGCCGGGAGGCGAACACCGGGGAGCTGTTTTTT.

The CDR3 DNA is TGTGCCAGCAGCCCCGGCCCCGGTTCGGTCCCCTACGAGCAGTACTTC. Residues: CASSPGPGSVPYEQYF. This sequence joins TRBV7-2 and TRBJ2-7; D is ambiguous. Germline V lookup: CDR1 SGHTA, CDR2 FQGNSA. V was cut by 5 bases and J by 2 bases, with 19 bases left in between. The CDR3 length is 16 residues.

This clonotype showed up just a few times. This chain uses TRBV10-3 with TRBJ2-1; TRBD2 agrees at 13 bases. The CDR3 is made up of 16 amino acids. After removal of 5 bases from V and 7 bases from J, the junction contained 8 bases not matched to a gene. The germline V gene has CDR1 ENHRY and CDR2 SYGVKD. CDR3 residues: CAISPSLAGGVNEQFF. The DNA for the CDR3 is TGTGCCATCAGTCCCTCACTAGCGGGAGGGGTGAATGAGCAGTTCTTC.

V and J are TRBV4-2 and TRBJ2-3, with 8 bases matching TRBD2. This CDR3 contains 16 residues. Per the germline V gene, CDR1 is LGHNA and CDR2 is YNFKEQ. The J segment lost 4 bases and the V segment lost 1 base, leaving 7 bases of the junction unmatched. CDR3 in amino acids: CASSQVAGRGSDTQYF. The CDR3 bases are TGTGCCAGCAGCCAAGTAGCGGGACGGGGATCAGATACGCAGTATTTT.

The chain carries TRBV28 and TRBJ1-2; the D is unclear. Germline V lookup: CDR1 MDHEN, CDR2 SYDVKM. V gave up 1 base and J gave up 6 bases, with 9 bases separating them. The CDR3 spans 13 residues. CDR3 region: CASSLSRRHGYTF. The CDR3 nucleotides are TGTGCCAGCAGTTTATCGCGGAGGCATGGCTACACCTTC.

The chain employs TRBV5-6 and TRBJ2-7, with D unresolved. The germline CDR1 and CDR2 sequences are SGHDT and YYEEEE. CDR3 size: 13 residues. Deletions cut 0 bases from V and 3 bases from J, with 7 bases between. The CDR3 DNA sequence: TGTGCCAGCAGCTTGGAGTCAGACTACGAGCAGTACTTC. As protein: CASSLESDYEQYF.